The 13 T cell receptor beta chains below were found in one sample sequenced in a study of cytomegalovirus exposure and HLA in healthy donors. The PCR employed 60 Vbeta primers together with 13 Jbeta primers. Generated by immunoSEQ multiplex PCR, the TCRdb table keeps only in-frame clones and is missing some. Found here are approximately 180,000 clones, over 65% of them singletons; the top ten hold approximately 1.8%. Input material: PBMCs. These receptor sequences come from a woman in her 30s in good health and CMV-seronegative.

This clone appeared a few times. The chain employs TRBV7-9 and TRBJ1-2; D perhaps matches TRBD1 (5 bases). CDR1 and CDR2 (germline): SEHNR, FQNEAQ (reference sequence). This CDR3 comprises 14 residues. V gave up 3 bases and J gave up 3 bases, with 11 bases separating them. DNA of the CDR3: TGTGCCAGCAGCTTGGAGGGGTGGTACTATGGCTACACCTTC. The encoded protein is CASSLEGWYYGYTF.

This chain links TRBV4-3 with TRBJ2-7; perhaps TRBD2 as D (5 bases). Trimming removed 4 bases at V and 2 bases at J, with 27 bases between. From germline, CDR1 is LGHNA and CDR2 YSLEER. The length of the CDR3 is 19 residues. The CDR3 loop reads CASSLGYNNLGAGTYEQYF. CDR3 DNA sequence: TGCGCCAGCAGCCTTGGTTATAATAATTTGGGAGCCGGTACCTACGAGCAGTACTTC.

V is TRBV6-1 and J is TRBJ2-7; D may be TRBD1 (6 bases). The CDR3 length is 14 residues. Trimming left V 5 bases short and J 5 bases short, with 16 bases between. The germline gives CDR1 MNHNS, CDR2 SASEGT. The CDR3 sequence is CASSFGRGTDEQYF. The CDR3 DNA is TGTGCCAGCAGTTTTGGCAGGGGCACTGACGAGCAGTACTTC.

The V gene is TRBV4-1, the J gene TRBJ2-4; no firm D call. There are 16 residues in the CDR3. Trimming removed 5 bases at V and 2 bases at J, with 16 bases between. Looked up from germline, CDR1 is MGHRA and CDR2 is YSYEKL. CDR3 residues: CASSAHIQRTKNIQYF. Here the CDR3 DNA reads TGCGCCAGCAGCGCGCACATACAGAGAACCAAAAACATTCAGTACTTC.

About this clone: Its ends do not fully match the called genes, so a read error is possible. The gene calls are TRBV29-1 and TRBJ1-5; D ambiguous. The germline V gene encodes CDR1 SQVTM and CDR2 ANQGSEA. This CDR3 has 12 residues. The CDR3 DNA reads TGCAGCGTTAAAGACACGGGTCAGCCCCAGCATTTT. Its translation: CSVKDTGQPQHF.

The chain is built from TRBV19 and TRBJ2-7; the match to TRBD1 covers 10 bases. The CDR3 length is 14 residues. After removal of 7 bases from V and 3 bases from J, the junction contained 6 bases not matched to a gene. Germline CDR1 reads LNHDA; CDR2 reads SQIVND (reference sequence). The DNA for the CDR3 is TGTGCCAGTATGGAGACAGGGGGCTACTACGAGCAGTACTTC. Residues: CASMETGGYYEQYF.

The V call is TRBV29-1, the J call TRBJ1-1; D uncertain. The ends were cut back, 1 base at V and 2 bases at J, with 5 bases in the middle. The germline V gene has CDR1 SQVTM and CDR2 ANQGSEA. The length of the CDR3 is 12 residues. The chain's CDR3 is CSVEGLNTEAFF. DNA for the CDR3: TGCAGCGTTGAAGGGCTTAACACTGAAGCTTTCTTT.

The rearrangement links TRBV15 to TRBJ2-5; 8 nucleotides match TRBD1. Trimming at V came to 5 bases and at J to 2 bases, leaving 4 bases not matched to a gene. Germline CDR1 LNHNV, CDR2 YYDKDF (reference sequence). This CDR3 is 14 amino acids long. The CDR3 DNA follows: TGTGCCACCAGCTCTGGGACAGGACAAGAGACCCAGTACTTC. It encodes CATSSGTGQETQYF. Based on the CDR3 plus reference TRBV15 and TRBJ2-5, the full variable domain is DAMVIQNPRYQVTQFGKPVTLSCSQTLNHNVMYWYQQKSSQAPKLLFHYYDKDFNNEADTPDNFQSRRPNTSFCFLDIRSPGLGDTAMYLCATSSGTGQETQYFGPGTRLLVL.

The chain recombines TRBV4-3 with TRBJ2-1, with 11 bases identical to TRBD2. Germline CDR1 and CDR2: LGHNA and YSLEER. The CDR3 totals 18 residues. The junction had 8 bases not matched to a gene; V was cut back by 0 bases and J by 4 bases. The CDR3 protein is CASSQEGMTSGIYNEQFF. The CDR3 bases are TGCGCCAGCAGCCAAGAAGGGATGACTAGCGGGATTTACAATGAGCAGTTCTTC.

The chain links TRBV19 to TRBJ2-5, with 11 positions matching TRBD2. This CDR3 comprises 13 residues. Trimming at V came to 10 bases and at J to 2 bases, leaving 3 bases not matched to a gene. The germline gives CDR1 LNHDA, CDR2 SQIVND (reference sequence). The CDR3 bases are TGTGCCACCCGGACTAGCGGGCAAGAGACCCAGTACTTC. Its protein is CATRTSGQETQYF.

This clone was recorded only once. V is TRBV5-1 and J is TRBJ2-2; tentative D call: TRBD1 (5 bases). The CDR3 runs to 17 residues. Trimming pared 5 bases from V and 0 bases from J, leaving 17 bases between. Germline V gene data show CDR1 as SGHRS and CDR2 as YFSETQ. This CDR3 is CASRGRQGYPNTGELFF. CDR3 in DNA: TGCGCCAGCAGGGGCCGGCAGGGTTATCCGAACACCGGGGAGCTGTTTTTT.

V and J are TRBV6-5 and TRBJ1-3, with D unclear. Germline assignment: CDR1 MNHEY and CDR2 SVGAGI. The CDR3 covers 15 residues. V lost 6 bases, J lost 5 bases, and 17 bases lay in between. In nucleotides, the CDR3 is TGTGCCAGCAGCCGGTGGGCCGAGTTGAGAAACACCATATATTTT. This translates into CASSRWAELRNTIYF.

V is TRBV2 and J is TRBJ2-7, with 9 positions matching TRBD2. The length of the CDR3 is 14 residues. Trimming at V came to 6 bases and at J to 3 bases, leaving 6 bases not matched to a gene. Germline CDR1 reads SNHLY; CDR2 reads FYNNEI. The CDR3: CASRSLAGRYEQYF. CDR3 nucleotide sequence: TGTGCCAGCAGGAGCCTAGCGGGACGCTACGAGCAGTACTTC.